Detailed here is one TCR beta chain. Cohort allocation depended upon clinical history that participants reported. CDR1 and CDR2 (germline): SGHTA, FQGTGA. Trimming stripped 5 bases from V and 5 bases from J, with 16 bases between. The CDR3 has 14 residues. This record comes from a study of blood T cell repertoires in COVID-19. Assay used: immunoSEQ multiplex PCR; TCRdb lists only in-frame clones, some missing. Of roughly 140,000 clones in the sample, 85% to 90% were seen once. V usage is TRBV7-3 and J usage is TRBJ2-7, with D uncertain. This TCR was sampled from a man aged 60 to 69 who had recovered from COVID-19. Sequenced sample: PBMCs or T cells enriched from blood (not recorded which). CDR3 residues: CASSPSAGSDEQYF. The CDR3 DNA reads TGTGCCAGCAGCCCCTCTGCCGGGTCTGACGAGCAGTACTTC.